These 26 T cell receptor beta chains were sequenced from one sample in a study of CD8 T cells in ankylosing spondylitis. TCRdb recomputed calls from the 5' RACE reads with MiXCR, one row per CDR3 protein. Here the sample spans around 13,000 distinct CDR3 sequences, under 3.5% being singletons. The sample taken for sequencing was blood, either unsorted or a sorted T cell fraction (not recorded which). These receptors originate from a male donor with ankylosing spondylitis or in good health (not recorded which).

This clonotype was seen repeatedly, ten times or more. DNA of the CDR3: TGTGCCAGCAGCGTAGTTGTAGGGGTCGGAGAGACCCAGTACTTC. Translating it yields CASSVVVGVGETQYF. J is TRBJ2-5 and V is TRBV9; TRBD1 is a possible D gene (5 bases). CDR1 is SGDLS and CDR2 is YYNGEE in the germline V gene. The CDR3 is 15 residues long. Trimming stripped 0 bases from V and 4 bases from J, with 13 bases between. The whole variable domain, remainder taken from reference TRBV9 and TRBJ2-5, is DSGVTQTPKHLITATGQRVTLRCSPRSGDLSVYWYQQSLDQGLQFLIQYYNGEERAKGNILERFSAQQFPDLHSELNLSSLELGDSALYFCASSVVVGVGETQYFGPGTRLLVL.

This clonotype is termed medium-sized (0.01 to 0.1%). The rearrangement joins TRBV9 to TRBJ2-7; 11 bases align to TRBD1. This CDR3 has 15 residues. Germline V CDR1 and CDR2: SGDLS, YYNGEE. Unmatched junction bases numbered 4, after V lost 3 bases and J lost 2 bases. The CDR3 loop reads CASSAGQGGPYEQYF. The CDR3 nucleotides read TGTGCCAGCAGCGCGGGACAGGGGGGCCCCTACGAGCAGTACTTC. The full variable domain, its missing parts supplied by reference TRBV9 and TRBJ2-7, is DSGVTQTPKHLITATGQRVTLRCSPRSGDLSVYWYQQSLDQGLQFLIQYYNGEERAKGNILERFSAQQFPDLHSELNLSSLELGDSALYFCASSAGQGGPYEQYFGPGTRLTVT.

This clonotype was counted at least ten times. V gene TRBV9 combines with J gene TRBJ2-3; 10 nucleotides align to TRBD1. The CDR3 loop spans 15 amino acids. V shed 0 bases and J 5 bases; nucleotides not matched to a gene: 3. CDR1 and CDR2 from the germline V gene are SGDLS and YYNGEE. The CDR3 loop is CASSVGGTGVDTQYF. CDR3 nucleotides: TGTGCCAGCAGCGTAGGCGGGACAGGGGTAGATACGCAGTATTTT.

Many counts were recorded for this clonotype. V gene TRBV9 combines with J gene TRBJ1-1; D perhaps matches TRBD1 (5 bases). The CDR3 is 15 residues long. Looked up from germline, CDR1 is SGDLS and CDR2 is YYNGEE. V lost 3 bases, J lost 1 base, and 13 bases lay in between. CDR3 sequence reads: CASSAGTLGNTEAFF. The CDR3 nucleotides read TGTGCCAGCAGCGCCGGGACGCTAGGGAACACTGAAGCTTTCTTT. The whole variable domain, filled in from reference TRBV9 and TRBJ1-1, reads DSGVTQTPKHLITATGQRVTLRCSPRSGDLSVYWYQQSLDQGLQFLIQYYNGEERAKGNILERFSAQQFPDLHSELNLSSLELGDSALYFCASSAGTLGNTEAFFGQGTRLTVV.

This clonotype was observed at least ten times. The chain employs TRBV9 and TRBJ2-4; D is ambiguous. V dropped 0 bases and J dropped 9 bases, with 13 bases sitting between them. CDR3 size: 14 residues. Germline lookup yields CDR1 SGDLS and CDR2 YYNGEE. CDR3 bases: TGTGCCAGCAGCGTAGTAGGGCCAAACCCCATTCAGTACTTC. Protein: CASSVVGPNPIQYF.

This clonotype was seen many times. The J gene is TRBJ1-4, the V gene TRBV9, with a weak D call TRBD1 (5 bases). V shed 0 bases and J shed 0 bases, with 6 bases lying between them. The CDR3 length is 15 residues. Germline V gives CDR1 SGDLS, CDR2 YYNGEE. DNA for the CDR3: TGTGCCAGCAGCGTAGGGGACGCAACTAATGAAAAACTGTTTTTT. Translated: CASSVGDATNEKLFF. The full variable domain, rest sourced from reference TRBV9 and TRBJ1-4, is DSGVTQTPKHLITATGQRVTLRCSPRSGDLSVYWYQQSLDQGLQFLIQYYNGEERAKGNILERFSAQQFPDLHSELNLSSLELGDSALYFCASSVGDATNEKLFFGSGTQLSVL.

By share, this clonotype ranks as medium-sized. The CDR3 sequence is CASSVAAGGPLGSGKTQYF. The CDR3 coding sequence is TGTGCCAGCAGCGTAGCGGCGGGGGGCCCGCTAGGTAGTGGGAAGACCCAGTACTTC. The rearrangement links TRBV9 to TRBJ2-5; TRBD2 matches 8 bases. Germline CDR1 SGDLS, CDR2 YYNGEE. The CDR3 runs 19 residues. J gave up 6 bases and V 0 bases, and 19 bases lay outside the gene matches.

In its sample, this clonotype is medium-sized. This chain's CDR3 is CASSPPPLAGGFMDTQYF. CDR3 in DNA: TGTGCCAGCAGCCCTCCTCCCCTAGCGGGGGGGTTTATGGATACGCAGTATTTT. The chain is built from TRBV9 and TRBJ2-3, with TRBD2 matching 12 bases. The V segment lost 4 bases and the J segment 6 bases; nucleotides outside the gene matches: 15. This CDR3 is built from 18 residues. Germline CDR1 is SGDLS and CDR2 is YYNGEE.

At least ten counts were recorded for this clonotype. The rearrangement uses TRBV3-1 and TRBJ1-2; 7 bases match TRBD1. The germline CDR1 and CDR2 sequences are LGHDT and YNNKEL (reference sequence). V gave up 5 bases and J gave up 3 bases; unmatched junction bases: 21. There are 19 residues in the CDR3. The CDR3 region is CASSILFRGIVENYYGYTF. DNA of the CDR3: TGTGCCAGCAGCATCCTCTTCAGGGGGATCGTTGAGAACTACTATGGCTACACCTTC.

This clonotype was seen ten or more times. The chain employs TRBV9 and TRBJ2-1, with TRBD2 matching 8 bases. J gave up 5 bases and V 1 base, and 5 bases lay outside the gene matches. This CDR3 contains 15 residues. Germline CDR1 SGDLS, CDR2 YYNGEE. CDR3 in amino acids: CASSVKVAGNNEQFF. CDR3 DNA sequence: TGTGCCAGCAGCGTAAAAGTAGCGGGAAACAATGAGCAGTTCTTC.

This clonotype has ten or more counts. The genes are TRBV9 and TRBJ1-5, with 9 nucleotides matching TRBD1. Germline lookup yields CDR1 SGDLS and CDR2 YYNGEE. The trim removed 3 bases at V and 3 bases at J, leaving 7 bases unmatched. The CDR3 length is 16 residues. The CDR3 region has the DNA TGTGCCAGCAGCGGATCCGGGACAGGGAACAATCAGCCCCAGCATTTT. It translates to CASSGSGTGNNQPQHF.

This clonotype showed up many times. The rearrangement uses TRBV9 and TRBJ2-2; D is possibly TRBD2 (5 bases). V was shortened by 1 base and J by 3 bases, with 10 bases between the two germline ends. This CDR3 is built from 15 residues. The V gene's germline CDR1 is SGDLS and CDR2 YYNGEE. In DNA, the CDR3 is TGTGCCAGCAGCGTAAGAGGGAGTGACACCGGGGAGCTGTTTTTT. This sequence encodes CASSVRGSDTGELFF.

This clonotype was counted at least ten times. The rearrangement uses TRBV9 and TRBJ2-3, with 12 bases that match TRBD2. V dropped 4 bases and J dropped 0; count of bases not matched to a gene: 12. From germline, CDR1 is SGDLS and CDR2 YYNGEE. This CDR3 is 19 amino acids long. For the CDR3, the DNA is TGTGCCAGCAGCTCACGGGGACTAGCGGGTGCGACTAGCACAGATACGCAGTATTTT. It translates to CASSSRGLAGATSTDTQYF.

This clonotype showed up many times. V and J are TRBV9 and TRBJ2-7; D call uncertain. The CDR3 covers 12 residues. Germline loops: CDR1 SGDLS, CDR2 YYNGEE. V lost 0 bases and J lost 4, with 5 bases in between. The CDR3 spells CASSVGRYEQYF. CDR3 coding DNA: TGTGCCAGCAGCGTAGGAAGGTACGAGCAGTACTTC.

This clonotype was counted ten times or more. The gene calls are TRBV9 and TRBJ1-1, with TRBD1 as a possible D gene (6 bases). Per germline, CDR1 SGDLS and CDR2 YYNGEE. The CDR3 has 14 amino acids. V gave up 2 bases and J gave up 4 bases, with 12 bases separating them. The CDR3 DNA reads as TGTGCCAGCAGCGTCGGGACAACGAGCACTGAAGCTTTCTTT. It encodes CASSVGTTSTEAFF.

This clonotype appeared many times. The CDR3 DNA reads as TGTGCCAGCAGCGCAGCCCGAGGAAGGGGAGACACAGATACGCAGTATTTT. Protein sequence: CASSAARGRGDTDTQYF. The chain combines TRBV9 with TRBJ2-3; D could derive from TRBD1 or TRBD2 (5 bases each). V was trimmed by 3 bases and J by 2 bases, leaving 19 bases between them. This CDR3 region has 17 residues. Germline CDR1 is SGDLS and CDR2 is YYNGEE.

This clonotype was observed at least ten times. Here the CDR3 reads CASSTGQGLSPLHF. CDR3 sequence (DNA): TGTGCCAGCAGCACGGGACAGGGGTTGTCACCCCTCCACTTT. This rearrangement joins TRBV9 to TRBJ1-6, with TRBD1 matching 10 bases. The ends lost 4 bases at V and 10 bases at J; junction bases unmatched: 5. The CDR3 is made up of 14 amino acids. The germline gives CDR1 SGDLS, CDR2 YYNGEE.

This clonotype occurred many times. V and J are TRBV9 and TRBJ2-7; tentatively, D is TRBD1 (6 bases). The CDR3 is 14 residues long. V gave up 4 bases and J gave up 0 bases, with 11 bases separating them. Germline CDR1 is SGDLS and CDR2 is YYNGEE. The CDR3 DNA sequence: TGTGCCAGCAGCCCCCGGACAGCCTCCTACGAGCAGTACTTC. As protein: CASSPRTASYEQYF.

This clonotype was recorded many times. This chain uses TRBV9 with TRBJ1-3; maybe TRBD1 (5 bases). Germline values: CDR1 SGDLS, CDR2 YYNGEE. The CDR3 has 14 amino acids. Trimming stripped 4 bases from V and 2 bases from J, with 10 bases between. CDR3 loop: CASSMAGTGNTIYF. DNA for the CDR3: TGTGCCAGCAGCATGGCAGGGACTGGAAACACCATATATTTT.

By share, this clonotype ranks as medium-sized. This rearrangement joins TRBV9 to TRBJ2-7; possible D gene TRBD2, 7 bases. The germline gives CDR1 SGDLS, CDR2 YYNGEE. This CDR3 spans 15 amino acids. V shed 0 bases and J shed 6 bases, with 16 bases lying between them. The CDR3: CASSVASGGSGEQYF. As DNA, the CDR3 is TGTGCCAGCAGCGTAGCATCGGGGGGCTCGGGCGAGCAGTACTTC.

The chain uses TRBV5-2 and TRBJ2-1. TRBV5-2 is labeled a pseudogene. The length of the CDR3 is 15 residues. CDR3 nucleotide sequence: TGTGCCATCTGCTTTGTGGCATTTAACTACAATGAGCAGTTCTTC. Translated: CAICFVAFNYNEQFF.

This clonotype was counted many times. The chain employs TRBV9 and TRBJ2-3; possible D gene TRBD2, 7 bases. The V end was cut by 3 bases, the J end by 4 bases, with 21 bases between. This CDR3 comprises 17 residues. Germline CDR1 and CDR2: SGDLS and YYNGEE. CDR3 nucleotides: TGTGCCAGCAGCGGAGGTGAGAGAGGGAGGGGGTCAGATACGCAGTATTTT. This gives the protein CASSGGERGRGSDTQYF.

In this sample, this clonotype is medium-sized. V and J are TRBV9 and TRBJ2-3; TRBD2 agrees at 10 bases. CDR3 length: 15 amino acids. CDR1 and CDR2 (germline): SGDLS, YYNGEE. The ends lost 3 bases at V and 4 bases at J; junction bases unmatched: 5. The CDR3: CASSELAGFADTQYF. In DNA form, the CDR3 reads TGTGCCAGCAGCGAACTAGCGGGGTTCGCAGATACGCAGTATTTT.

In this sample, this clonotype turned up many times. The chain recombines TRBV9 with TRBJ1-4, with TRBD1 as a possible D gene (5 bases). V lost 2 bases and J 8 bases, leaving 13 bases between the germline ends. This CDR3 contains 14 residues. Germline assignment: CDR1 SGDLS and CDR2 YYNGEE. As DNA, the CDR3 is TGTGCCAGCAGCGTCTCGGGGGATCGGGAAAAACTGTTTTTT. Encoded protein: CASSVSGDREKLFF. The variable domain in full, with the rest retrieved from reference TRBV9 and TRBJ1-4, is DSGVTQTPKHLITATGQRVTLRCSPRSGDLSVYWYQQSLDQGLQFLIQYYNGEERAKGNILERFSAQQFPDLHSELNLSSLELGDSALYFCASSVSGDREKLFFGSGTQLSVL.

This clonotype was observed at least ten times. This chain's CDR3 is CASRADRGGNTIYF. Written as DNA, the CDR3 is TGTGCCAGCAGGGCTGACAGGGGAGGCAACACCATATATTTT. The chain couples TRBV9 to TRBJ1-3; TRBD1 matches 8 bases. V gave up 5 bases and J gave up 7 bases; unmatched junction bases: 8. Germline V gene data show CDR1 as SGDLS and CDR2 as YYNGEE. CDR3 length: 14 amino acids.

This clonotype has a count of ten or more. The chain uses TRBV9 and TRBJ2-1; a possible D gene is TRBD2 (5 bases). The V end was cut by 2 bases, the J end by 8 bases, with 8 bases between. CDR1 and CDR2 from the germline V gene are SGDLS and YYNGEE. The CDR3 extends over 12 amino acids. The CDR3 DNA follows: TGTGCCAGCAGCGTCGGGGATGATGAGCAGTTCTTC. It specifies CASSVGDDEQFF.